The 7 T cell receptor beta chains listed next were all sequenced from one sample in a study of OX40 agonist ivuxolimab in advanced cancers. Sequencing was performed with immunoSEQ multiplex PCR; in TCRdb, only in-frame clones are kept and a portion is missing. The profile shows some 74,000 clones, less than 90% of them singletons. This material consisted of CD4+ or CD8+ T cells sorted from blood, taken in a trial of the OX40 agonist ivuxolimab. These receptors all stem from an adult with an advanced solid tumor such as melanoma, head and neck, liver or kidney cancer.

The J gene is TRBJ2-5, the V gene TRBV30; D call uncertain. Germline lookup yields CDR1 GTSNPN and CDR2 SVGIG (reference sequence). The CDR3 loop spans 11 amino acids. The ends were cut back, 7 bases at V and 1 base at J, with 7 bases in the middle. CDR3 bases: TGTGCCTACATGGCCCAAGAGACCCAGTACTTC. This codes for CAYMAQETQYF.

This chain connects TRBV19 to TRBJ1-1; 8 nucleotides align to TRBD1. V shed 5 bases and J 6 bases; nucleotides not matched to a gene: 8. Germline CDR1 and CDR2: LNHDA and SQIVND (reference sequence). The CDR3 runs to 14 residues. The CDR3 here is CASSAGQGQAEAFF. The CDR3 coding sequence is TGTGCCAGTAGTGCAGGACAGGGTCAAGCTGAAGCTTTCTTT.

The chain uses TRBV2 and TRBJ1-2; weak D call: TRBD1 (6 bases). V lost 7 bases and J lost 4, with 13 bases in between. The germline V gene encodes CDR1 SNHLY and CDR2 FYNNEI. CDR3 size: 13 residues. The CDR3 sequence: CASNPGGGYGYTF. CDR3 DNA sequence: TGTGCCAGCAACCCCGGGGGCGGCTATGGCTACACCTTC.

This chain joins TRBV13 and TRBJ2-2, with 7 bases matching TRBD2. CDR1 is PRHDT and CDR2 is FYEKMQ in the germline V gene (reference sequence). The trim removed 5 bases at V and 7 bases at J, leaving 7 bases unmatched. The CDR3 contains 14 residues. The CDR3 DNA follows: TGTGCCAGCAGCCGACGGGGGGTGGTCGGGGAGCTGTTTTTT. Translated, it gives CASSRRGVVGELFF. Full variable domain (rest looked up from reference TRBV13 and TRBJ2-2): AAGVIQSPRHLIKEKRETATLKCYPIPRHDTVYWYQQGPGQDPQFLISFYEKMQSDKGSIPDRFSAQQFSDYHSELNMSSLELGDSALYFCASSRRGVVGELFFGEGSRLTVL.

V gene TRBV2 combines with J gene TRBJ1-1; possibly TRBD1 for D (5 bases). The V gene's germline CDR1 is SNHLY and CDR2 FYNNEI. The ends were cut back, 5 bases at V and 9 bases at J, with 13 bases in the middle. The CDR3 length is 12 residues. CDR3 loop: CASSRQTQKAFF. In nucleotides, the CDR3 is TGTGCCAGCAGTAGACAGACCCAGAAAGCTTTCTTT.

Written as DNA, the CDR3 is TGTGCCAGCAGTCCAAGACACGGCAATCAGCCCCAGCATTTT. It encodes CASSPRHGNQPQHF. The rearrangement links TRBV28 to TRBJ1-5; D is undetermined. With 5 bases removed from V and 2 bases from J, the gap between germline ends came to 10 bases. This CDR3 has 14 residues. Per germline, CDR1 MDHEN and CDR2 SYDVKM.

V gene TRBV7-2 combines with J gene TRBJ1-1; D gene uncertain. The V and J ends lost 1 base and 0 bases respectively, with 9 bases between them. Germline CDR1 SGHTA, CDR2 FQGNSA. The CDR3 is 15 amino acids. CDR3: CASSLVVGLNTEAFF. The CDR3 region has the DNA TGTGCCAGCAGCTTAGTCGTTGGGTTGAACACTGAAGCTTTCTTT.